These 3 T cell receptor beta chains came from one sample sequenced in a study of cytomegalovirus exposure and HLA in healthy donors. Primers included in the PCR were 60 Vbeta and 13 Jbeta primers. Sequencing was performed with immunoSEQ multiplex PCR; in TCRdb, only in-frame clones are kept and a portion is missing. The sample includes 140,000 to 150,000 clones, 80% to 90% of them seen just once. The sample consisted of PBMCs. These receptors were obtained from a boy between 2 and 15 years old in good health and CMV-seronegative.

The chain links TRBV4-2 to TRBJ2-3, with 8 positions matching TRBD2. The trim removed 5 bases at V and 6 bases at J, leaving 10 bases unmatched. The V gene's germline CDR1 is LGHNA and CDR2 YNFKEQ. The CDR3 extends over 15 amino acids. The CDR3 nucleotides read TGTGCCAGCAGCGGACGTTCGGGGGGGGGCGATACGCAGTATTTT. This encodes CASSGRSGGGDTQYF.

The chain is built from TRBV30 and TRBJ2-7; perhaps TRBD2 as D (5 bases). The length of the CDR3 is 13 residues. CDR1 GTSNPN and CDR2 SVGIG come from the germline V gene (reference sequence). Between the trimmed V and J ends, which lost 5 bases and 0 bases, there was a span of 11 bases. CDR3 region: CAWGVGGSYEQYF. As DNA, the CDR3 is TGTGCCTGGGGGGTTGGAGGCTCCTACGAGCAGTACTTC.

The chain recombines TRBV21-1 with TRBJ2-7; the D segment call TRBD2 is taken from the table without a DNA check. TRBV21-1 is given as a pseudogene. This CDR3 is built from 14 residues. The CDR3 loop reads CASSKGVAVYEQYF. CDR3 DNA: TGTGCCAGCAGCAAAGGGGTAGCGGTCTACGAGCAGTACTTC.